The T cell receptor beta chain described here comes from a study of blood T cell repertoires in COVID-19. V gave up 6 bases and J gave up 3 bases, with 15 bases separating them. From germline, CDR1 is KGHSH and CDR2 LQKENI. The CDR3 sequence is 15 residues long. Measured with immunoSEQ multiplex PCR; TCRdb has only the in-frame clones, and not every one. The sample carries approximately 210,000 clones, around 84% recorded once. As regards this clone: Other DNA sequences within the sample encode an identical CDR3.

The source of this sequence is a man aged 25 to 40 with active or convalescent COVID-19. Specimen: peripheral blood. The chain recombines TRBV18 with TRBJ2-1; the D gene is possibly TRBD1 (6 bases). For the CDR3, the DNA is TGTGCCAGCTCTCCCCGGGACACCTTCTACAATGAGCAGTTCTTC. It specifies CASSPRDTFYNEQFF. The full variable domain, rest sourced from reference TRBV18 and TRBJ2-1, is NAGVMQNPRHLVRRRGQEARLRCSPMKGHSHVYWYRQLPEEGLKFMVYLQKENIIDESGMPKERFSAEFPKEGPSILRIQQVVRGDSAAYFCASSPRDTFYNEQFFGPGTRLTVL.